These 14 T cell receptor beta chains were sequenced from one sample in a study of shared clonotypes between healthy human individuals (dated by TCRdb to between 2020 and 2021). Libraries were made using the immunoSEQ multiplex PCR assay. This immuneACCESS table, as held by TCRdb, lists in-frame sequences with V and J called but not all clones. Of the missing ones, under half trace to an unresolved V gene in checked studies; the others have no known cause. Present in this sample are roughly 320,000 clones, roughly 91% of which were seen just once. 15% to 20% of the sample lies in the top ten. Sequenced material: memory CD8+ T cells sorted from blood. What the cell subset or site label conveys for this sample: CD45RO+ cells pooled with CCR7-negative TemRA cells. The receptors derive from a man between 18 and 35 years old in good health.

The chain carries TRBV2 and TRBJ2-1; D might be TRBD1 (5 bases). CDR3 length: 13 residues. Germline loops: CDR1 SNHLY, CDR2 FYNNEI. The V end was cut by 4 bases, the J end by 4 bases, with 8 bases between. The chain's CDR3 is CASSVGHYNEQFF. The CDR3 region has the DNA TGTGCCAGCAGTGTAGGACATTACAATGAGCAGTTCTTC. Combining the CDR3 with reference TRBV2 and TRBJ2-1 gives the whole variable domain EPEVTQTPSHQVTQMGQEVILRCVPISNHLYFYWYRQILGQKVEFLVSFYNNEISEKSEIFDDQFSVERPDGSNFTLKIRSTKLEDSAMYFCASSVGHYNEQFFGPGTRLTVL.

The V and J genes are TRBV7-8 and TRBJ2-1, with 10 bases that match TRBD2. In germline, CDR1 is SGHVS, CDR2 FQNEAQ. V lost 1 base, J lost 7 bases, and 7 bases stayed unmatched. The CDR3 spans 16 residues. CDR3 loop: CASSLGSGGIINEQFF. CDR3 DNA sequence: TGTGCCAGCAGCTTAGGTAGCGGGGGGATTATAAATGAGCAGTTCTTC.

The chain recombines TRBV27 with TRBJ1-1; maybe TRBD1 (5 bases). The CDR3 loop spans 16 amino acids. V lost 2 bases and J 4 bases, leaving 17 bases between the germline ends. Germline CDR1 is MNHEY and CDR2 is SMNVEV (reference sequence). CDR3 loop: CASSLPTTGGGTEAFF. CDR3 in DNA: TGTGCCAGCAGTTTACCTACGACGGGCGGGGGCACTGAAGCTTTCTTT.

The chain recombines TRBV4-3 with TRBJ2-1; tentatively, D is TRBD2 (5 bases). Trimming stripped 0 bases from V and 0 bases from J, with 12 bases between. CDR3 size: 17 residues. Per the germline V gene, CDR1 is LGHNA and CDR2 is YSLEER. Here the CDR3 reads CASSQERVIGSYNEQFF. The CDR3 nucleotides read TGCGCCAGCAGCCAAGAGCGGGTTATAGGCTCCTACAATGAGCAGTTCTTC.

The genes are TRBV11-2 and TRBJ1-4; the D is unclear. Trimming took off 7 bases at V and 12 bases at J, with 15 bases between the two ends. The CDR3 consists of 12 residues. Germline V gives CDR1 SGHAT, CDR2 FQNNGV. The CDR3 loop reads CASTIGSLQLFF. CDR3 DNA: TGTGCCAGCACCATCGGCAGCTTACAACTGTTTTTT. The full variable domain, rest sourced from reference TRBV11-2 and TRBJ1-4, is EAGVAQSPRYKIIEKRQSVAFWCNPISGHATLYWYQQILGQGPKLLIQFQNNGVVDDSQLPKDRFSAERLKGVDSTLKIQPAKLEDSAVYLCASTIGSLQLFFGSGTQLSVL.

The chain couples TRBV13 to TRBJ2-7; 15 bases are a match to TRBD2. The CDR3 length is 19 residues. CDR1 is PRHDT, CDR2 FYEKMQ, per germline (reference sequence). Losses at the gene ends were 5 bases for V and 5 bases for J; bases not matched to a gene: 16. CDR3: CASSPGLAGGFGGTNEQYF. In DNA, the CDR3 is TGTGCCAGCAGCCCAGGACTAGCGGGAGGGTTCGGGGGAACCAACGAGCAGTACTTC. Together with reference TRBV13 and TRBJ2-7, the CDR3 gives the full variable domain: AAGVIQSPRHLIKEKRETATLKCYPIPRHDTVYWYQQGPGQDPQFLISFYEKMQSDKGSIPDRFSAQQFSDYHSELNMSSLELGDSALYFCASSPGLAGGFGGTNEQYFGPGTRLTVT.

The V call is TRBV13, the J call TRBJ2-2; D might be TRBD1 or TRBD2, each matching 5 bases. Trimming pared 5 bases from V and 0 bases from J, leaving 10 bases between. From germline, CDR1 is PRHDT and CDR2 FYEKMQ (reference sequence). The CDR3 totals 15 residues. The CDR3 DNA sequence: TGTGCCAGCAGCCATTTGGGGGCGAACACCGGGGAGCTGTTTTTT. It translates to CASSHLGANTGELFF.

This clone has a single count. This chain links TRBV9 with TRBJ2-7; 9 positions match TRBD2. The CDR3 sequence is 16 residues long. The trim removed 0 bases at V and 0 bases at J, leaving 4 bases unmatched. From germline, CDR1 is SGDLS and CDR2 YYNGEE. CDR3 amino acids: CASSVAGSGGSYEQYF. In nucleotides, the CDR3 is TGTGCCAGCAGCGTAGCTGGTAGCGGGGGCTCCTACGAGCAGTACTTC. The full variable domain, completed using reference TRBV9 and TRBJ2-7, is DSGVTQTPKHLITATGQRVTLRCSPRSGDLSVYWYQQSLDQGLQFLIQYYNGEERAKGNILERFSAQQFPDLHSELNLSSLELGDSALYFCASSVAGSGGSYEQYFGPGTRLTVT.

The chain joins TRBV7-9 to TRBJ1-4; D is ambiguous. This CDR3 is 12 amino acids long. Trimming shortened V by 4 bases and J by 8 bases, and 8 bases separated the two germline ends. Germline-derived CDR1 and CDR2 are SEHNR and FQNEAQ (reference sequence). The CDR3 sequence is CASSSHWEKLFF. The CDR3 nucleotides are TGTGCCAGCAGCTCCCACTGGGAAAAACTGTTTTTT.

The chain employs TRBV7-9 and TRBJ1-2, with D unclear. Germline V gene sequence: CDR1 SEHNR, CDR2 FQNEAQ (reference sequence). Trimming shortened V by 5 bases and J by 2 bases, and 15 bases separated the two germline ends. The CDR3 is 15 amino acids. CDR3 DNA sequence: TGTGCCAGCAGCACCAGCCTCGGTTCCAACTATGGCTACACCTTC. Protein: CASSTSLGSNYGYTF.

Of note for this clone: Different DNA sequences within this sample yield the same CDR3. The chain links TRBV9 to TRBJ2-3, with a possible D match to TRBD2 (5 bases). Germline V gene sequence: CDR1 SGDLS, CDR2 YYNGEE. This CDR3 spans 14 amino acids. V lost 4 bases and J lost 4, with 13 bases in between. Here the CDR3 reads CASSLSGKADTQYF. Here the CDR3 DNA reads TGTGCCAGCAGCCTTTCGGGGAAGGCAGATACGCAGTATTTT.

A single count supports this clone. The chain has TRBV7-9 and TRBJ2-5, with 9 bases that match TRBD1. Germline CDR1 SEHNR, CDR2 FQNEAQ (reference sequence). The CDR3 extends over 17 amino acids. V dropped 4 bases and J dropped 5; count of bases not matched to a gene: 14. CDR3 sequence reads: CASSSEPDRGGLETQYF. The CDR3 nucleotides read TGTGCCAGCAGCTCTGAGCCGGACAGGGGCGGGTTGGAGACCCAGTACTTC.

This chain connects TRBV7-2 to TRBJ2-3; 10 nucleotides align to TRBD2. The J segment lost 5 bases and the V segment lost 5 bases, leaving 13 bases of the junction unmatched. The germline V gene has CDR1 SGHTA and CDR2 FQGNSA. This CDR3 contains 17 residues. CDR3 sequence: CASSPSFSGRWGDTQYF. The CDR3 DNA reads TGTGCCAGCAGCCCGAGCTTTAGCGGGAGGTGGGGAGATACGCAGTATTTT.

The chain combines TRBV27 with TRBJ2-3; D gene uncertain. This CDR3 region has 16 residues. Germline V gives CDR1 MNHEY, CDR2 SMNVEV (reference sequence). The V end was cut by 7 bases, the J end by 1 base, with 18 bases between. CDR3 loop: CASNLVTPLGTDTQYF. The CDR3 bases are TGTGCCAGCAATCTTGTAACGCCCCTAGGCACAGATACGCAGTATTTT.